The 2 T cell receptor beta chains below come from one sample, sequenced in a study of monozygotic twins with cystic fibrosis. Here immunoSEQ multiplex PCR was the method, and the copy in TCRdb shows in-frame clones only, minus some. The sample contains 12,000 to 15,000 clones, around 91% of which appear only once. What was sequenced was blood. The receptors stem from a boy aged 10-17 years with cystic fibrosis.

The chain combines TRBV2 with TRBJ1-3; D call uncertain. The CDR3 extends over 14 amino acids. V was trimmed by 7 bases and J by 0 bases, leaving 10 bases between them. Germline loops: CDR1 SNHLY, CDR2 FYNNEI. For the CDR3, the DNA is TGTGCCAGCAAAGATTGGAACTCTGGAAACACCATATATTTT. It yields the protein CASKDWNSGNTIYF.

The rearrangement uses TRBV2 and TRBJ1-6; no definite D call. The length of the CDR3 is 12 residues. Trimming shortened V by 2 bases and J by 9 bases, and 5 bases separated the two germline ends. Germline assignment: CDR1 SNHLY and CDR2 FYNNEI. The DNA of the CDR3 is TGTGCCAGCAGTGAACGGGTTTCACCCCTCCACTTT. This gives the protein CASSERVSPLHF.